This is a list of T cell receptor beta chains from one sample in a study of blood T cells in healthy people across ages. TCRdb reanalysed the 5' RACE reads using MiXCR and keeps one entry per CDR3 protein. The sample lists 790,000 or so distinct CDR3 sequences; less than 60% were seen once. The sample was blood. All receptors derive from an elderly man in good health. CDR3s include the opening cysteine and the closing phenylalanine or tryptophan. Expanded clones get a size class; other rows say once, few or many, or leave the size out.

v_call,clone_size,cdr3_aa
TRBV24-1,-,CATSDANRYEQYF
TRBV20-1,-,CSAHHGGRWTYEQYF
TRBV24-1,-,CATSDSVGDEQYF
TRBV4-1,-,CASSRVLGISYNEQFF
TRBV5-1,-,CASSAGQGIYNEQFF
TRBV15,many,CATSRDRSTYEQYF
TRBV20-1,few,CSAERDRGTYEQYF
TRBV28,-,CASSPSGTSGPYEQYF
TRBV29-1,-,CSVATSASSYNEQFF
TRBV12-3/TRBV12-4,-,CASNIAGLSYEQYF
TRBV12-3/TRBV12-4,-,CASNRDRDMNTEAFF
TRBV20-1,few,CSARDDSGGSTDTQYF
TRBV5-1,-,CASSLETVSSYEQYF
TRBV7-3,many,CASSRTGTAETQYF
TRBV5-1,-,CASTLGTGVPMDTQYF
TRBV9,-,CASSAEDGLNTEAFF
TRBV7-2,many,CASSLLVQGNYEQYF
TRBV30,-,CAWSVRRGHGANVLTF
TRBV9,-,CASSAGGWEQYF
TRBV7-3,-,CASSLGAGRNSPLHF
TRBV11-3,-,CASSYKGVGEGNIQYF
TRBV7-2,-,CASSPHQEGTEAFF
TRBV7-2,-,CASSQRGTSGSREQYF
TRBV29-1,-,CSVDVRNNEQFF
TRBV20-1,-,CSATSGQGAGGYTF
TRBV9,many,CASSASDGEQFF
TRBV5-1,-,CVSSLVGEDTQYF
TRBV24-1,few,CATSDRRGGNKNIQYF
TRBV28,many,CASSGTGVPYEQYF
TRBV4-3,-,CASSQDGNRGEQYF
TRBV20-1,few,CSASWRASGVSNEQFF
TRBV2,-,CASSGAPRRAGGDEQYF
TRBV9,-,CASSGGPRETQYF
TRBV5-1,-,CASSSPGLVGELFF
TRBV12-3/TRBV12-4,few,CASQEQGAYQPQHF
TRBV28,-,CASSLLRDRAVAIPKRTQYF
TRBV29-1,-,CSATRDTDSGANVLTF
TRBV20-1,-,CSARDVRGGNEQYF
TRBV20-1,many,CSATKLASLSTDTQYF
TRBV7-3,few,CASSPGRLAGVSSEQFF
TRBV5-5,few,CASSAVTTLTDTQYF
TRBV10-3,-,CAISATSGDPDTQYF
TRBV11-2,-,CASSWTSTQYF
TRBV28,-,CASSPGTGRIGLVSYEQYF